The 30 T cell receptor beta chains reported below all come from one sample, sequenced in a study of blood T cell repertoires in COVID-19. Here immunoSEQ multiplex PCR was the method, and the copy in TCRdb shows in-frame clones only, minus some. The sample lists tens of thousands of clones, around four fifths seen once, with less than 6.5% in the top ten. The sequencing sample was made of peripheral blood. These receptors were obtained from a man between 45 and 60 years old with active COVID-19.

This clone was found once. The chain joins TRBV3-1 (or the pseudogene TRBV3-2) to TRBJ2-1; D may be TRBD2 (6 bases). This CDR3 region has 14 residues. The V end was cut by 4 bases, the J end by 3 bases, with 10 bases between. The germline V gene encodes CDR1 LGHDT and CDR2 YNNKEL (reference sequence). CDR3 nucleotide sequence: TGTGCCAGCAGCCTAGCGGAGATCTACAATGAGCAGTTCTTC. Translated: CASSLAEIYNEQFF.

The CDR3 region has the DNA TGTGCCAGCAGCTCGTATCGACAGGCTAGCGGGAACTCCTACGAGCAGTACTTC. Its protein product is CASSSYRQASGNSYEQYF. V usage is TRBV13 and J usage is TRBJ2-7; TRBD2 agrees at 9 bases. V dropped 4 bases and J dropped 0; count of bases not matched to a gene: 13. The CDR3 loop spans 18 amino acids. Germline-derived CDR1 and CDR2 are PRHDT and FYEKMQ (reference sequence). Variable domain in full (rest from reference TRBV13 and TRBJ2-7): AAGVIQSPRHLIKEKRETATLKCYPIPRHDTVYWYQQGPGQDPQFLISFYEKMQSDKGSIPDRFSAQQFSDYHSELNMSSLELGDSALYFCASSSYRQASGNSYEQYFGPGTRLTVT.

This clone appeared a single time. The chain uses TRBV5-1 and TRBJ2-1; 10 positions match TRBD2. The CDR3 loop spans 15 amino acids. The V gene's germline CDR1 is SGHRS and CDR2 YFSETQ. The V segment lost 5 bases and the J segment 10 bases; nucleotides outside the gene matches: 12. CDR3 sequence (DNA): TGCGCCAGCAGTACAGCGGGGGGGCTCCTGTTGGAGCAGTTCTTC. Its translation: CASSTAGGLLLEQFF.

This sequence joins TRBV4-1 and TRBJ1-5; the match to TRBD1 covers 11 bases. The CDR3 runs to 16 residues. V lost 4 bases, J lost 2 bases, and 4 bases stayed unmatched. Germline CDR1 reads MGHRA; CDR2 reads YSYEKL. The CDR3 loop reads CASSLGQGVGNQPQHF. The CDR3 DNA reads TGCGCCAGCAGCCTGGGACAGGGGGTTGGCAATCAGCCCCAGCATTTT.

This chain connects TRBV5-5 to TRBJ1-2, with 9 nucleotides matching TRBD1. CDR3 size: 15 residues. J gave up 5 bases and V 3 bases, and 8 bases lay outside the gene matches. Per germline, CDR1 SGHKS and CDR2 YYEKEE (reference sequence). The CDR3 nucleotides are TGTGCCAGCAGCTCCCCCCGGGACAGGGTATATGGCTACACCTTC. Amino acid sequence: CASSSPRDRVYGYTF.

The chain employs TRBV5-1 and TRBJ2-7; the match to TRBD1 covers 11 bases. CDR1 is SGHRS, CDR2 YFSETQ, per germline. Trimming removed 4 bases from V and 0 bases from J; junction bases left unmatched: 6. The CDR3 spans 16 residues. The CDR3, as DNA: TGCGCCAGCAGCCCGGGACAGGGGGTGGTCTCCTACGAGCAGTACTTC. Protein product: CASSPGQGVVSYEQYF.

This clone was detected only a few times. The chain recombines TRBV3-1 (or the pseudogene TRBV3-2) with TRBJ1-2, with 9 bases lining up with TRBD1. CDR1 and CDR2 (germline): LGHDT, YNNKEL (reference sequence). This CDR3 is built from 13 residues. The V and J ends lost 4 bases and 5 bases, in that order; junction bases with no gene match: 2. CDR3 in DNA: TGTGCCAGCAGCCGGGGACAGGGTTATGGCTACACCTTC. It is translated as CASSRGQGYGYTF.

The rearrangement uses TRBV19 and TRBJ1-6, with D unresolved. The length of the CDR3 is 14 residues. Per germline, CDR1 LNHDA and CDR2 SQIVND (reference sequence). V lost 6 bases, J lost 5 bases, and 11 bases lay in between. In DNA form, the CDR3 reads TGTGCCAGTAGGACCGGGTCCAATAATTCACCCCTCCACTTT. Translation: CASRTGSNNSPLHF.

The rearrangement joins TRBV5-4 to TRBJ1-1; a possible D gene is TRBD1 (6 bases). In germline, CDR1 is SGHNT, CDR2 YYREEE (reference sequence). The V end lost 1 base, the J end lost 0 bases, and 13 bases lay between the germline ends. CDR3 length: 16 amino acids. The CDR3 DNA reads TGTGCCAGCAGCTTGCATGTAGGGACAATGAACACTGAAGCTTTCTTT. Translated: CASSLHVGTMNTEAFF.

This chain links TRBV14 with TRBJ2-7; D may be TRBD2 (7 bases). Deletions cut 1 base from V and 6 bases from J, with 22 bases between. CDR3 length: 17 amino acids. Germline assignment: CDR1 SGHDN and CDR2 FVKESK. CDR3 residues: CASSQALAVLPGVEQYF. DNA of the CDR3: TGTGCCAGCAGCCAAGCCCTAGCGGTCCTCCCAGGGGTCGAGCAGTACTTC. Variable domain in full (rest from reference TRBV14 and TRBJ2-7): EAGVTQFPSHSVIEKGQTVTLRCDPISGHDNLYWYRRVMGKEIKFLLHFVKESKQDESGMPNNRFLAERTGGTYSTLKVQPAELEDSGVYFCASSQALAVLPGVEQYFGPGTRLTVT.

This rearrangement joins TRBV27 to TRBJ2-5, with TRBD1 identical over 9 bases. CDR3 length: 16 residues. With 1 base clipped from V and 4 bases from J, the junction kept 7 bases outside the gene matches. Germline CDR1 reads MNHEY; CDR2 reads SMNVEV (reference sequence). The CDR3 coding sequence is TGTGCCAGCAGTTTATTGTGGGACAGGGAGGGAGAGACCCAGTACTTC. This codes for CASSLLWDREGETQYF.

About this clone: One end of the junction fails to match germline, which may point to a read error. The CDR3 region is CASSSPGQVF. Here the CDR3 DNA reads TGTGCCAGCAGTTCCCCCGGACAGGTCTTC. The chain carries TRBV28 and TRBJ2-7, with TRBD1 identical over 7 bases. In germline, CDR1 is MDHEN, CDR2 SYDVKM. This CDR3 region has 10 residues.

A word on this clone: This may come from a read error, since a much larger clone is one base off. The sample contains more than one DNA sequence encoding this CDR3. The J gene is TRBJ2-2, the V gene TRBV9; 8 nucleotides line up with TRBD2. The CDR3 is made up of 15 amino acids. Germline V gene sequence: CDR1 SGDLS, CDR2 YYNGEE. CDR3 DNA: TGTGCCAGCAGCGGGGTAGCGGGACGAACCGGCGAGCTGTTTTTT. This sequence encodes CASSGVAGRTGELFF.

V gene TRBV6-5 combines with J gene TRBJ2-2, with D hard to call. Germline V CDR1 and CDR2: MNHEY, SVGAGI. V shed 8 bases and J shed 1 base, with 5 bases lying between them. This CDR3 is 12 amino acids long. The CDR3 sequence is CASRWNTGELFF. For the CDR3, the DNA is TGTGCCAGCCGGTGGAACACCGGGGAGCTGTTTTTT.

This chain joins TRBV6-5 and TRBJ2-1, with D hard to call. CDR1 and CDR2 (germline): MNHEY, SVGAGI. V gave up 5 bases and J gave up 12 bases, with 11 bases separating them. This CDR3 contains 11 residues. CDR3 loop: CASSTLFGQFF. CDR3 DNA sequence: TGTGCCAGCAGTACCCTCTTCGGGCAGTTCTTC.

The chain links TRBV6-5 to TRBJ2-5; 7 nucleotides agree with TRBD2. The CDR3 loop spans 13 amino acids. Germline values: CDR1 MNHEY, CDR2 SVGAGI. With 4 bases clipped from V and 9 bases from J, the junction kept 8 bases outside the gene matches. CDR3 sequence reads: CASSSDPGGAQYF. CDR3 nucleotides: TGTGCCAGCAGTTCGGACCCTGGGGGGGCCCAGTACTTC.

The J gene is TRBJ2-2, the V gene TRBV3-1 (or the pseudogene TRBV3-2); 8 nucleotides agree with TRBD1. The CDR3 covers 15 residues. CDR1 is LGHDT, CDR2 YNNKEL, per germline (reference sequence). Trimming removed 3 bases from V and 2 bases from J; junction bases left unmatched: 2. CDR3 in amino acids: CASSHAGGNTGELFF. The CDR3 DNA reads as TGTGCCAGCAGCCACGCAGGGGGCAACACCGGGGAGCTGTTTTTT.

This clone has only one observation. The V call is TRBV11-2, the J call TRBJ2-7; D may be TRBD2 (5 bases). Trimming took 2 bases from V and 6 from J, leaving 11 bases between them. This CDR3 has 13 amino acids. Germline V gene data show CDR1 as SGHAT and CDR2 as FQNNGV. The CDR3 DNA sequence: TGTGCCAGCAGCTTAAAATCGCGGGCCGAGCAGTACTTC. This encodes CASSLKSRAEQYF.

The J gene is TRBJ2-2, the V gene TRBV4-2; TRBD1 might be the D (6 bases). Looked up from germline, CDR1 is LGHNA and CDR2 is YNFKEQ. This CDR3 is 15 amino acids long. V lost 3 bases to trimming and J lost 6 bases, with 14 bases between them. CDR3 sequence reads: CASSQQQGVAGELFF. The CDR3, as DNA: TGTGCCAGCAGCCAGCAACAGGGAGTAGCCGGGGAGCTGTTTTTT.

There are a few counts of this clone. The CDR3 bases are TGTGCCAGCAGCGTTGAGGCGGGAGCCAACATTCAGTACTTC. This translates into CASSVEAGANIQYF. The genes are TRBV9 and TRBJ2-4, with TRBD2 matching 7 bases. Germline CDR1 is SGDLS and CDR2 is YYNGEE. Losses at the gene ends were 2 bases for V and 7 bases for J; bases not matched to a gene: 6. The CDR3 consists of 14 residues.

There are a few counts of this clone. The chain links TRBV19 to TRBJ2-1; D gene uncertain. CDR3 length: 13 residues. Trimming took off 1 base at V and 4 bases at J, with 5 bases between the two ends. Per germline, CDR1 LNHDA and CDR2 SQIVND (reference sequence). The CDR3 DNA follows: TGTGCCAGTAGTATAGCCAGATACAATGAGCAGTTCTTC. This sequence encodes CASSIARYNEQFF.

DNA for the CDR3: TGTGCCAGCAGCCGTTATCTGGGGAGCTCTGGAAACACCATATATTTT. It translates to CASSRYLGSSGNTIYF. The chain links TRBV7-9 to TRBJ1-3; D is undetermined. This CDR3 has 16 amino acids. Germline-derived CDR1 and CDR2 are SEHNR and FQNEAQ (reference sequence). Trimming pared 5 bases from V and 0 bases from J, leaving 14 bases between.

CDR3 DNA sequence: TGTGCCAGCACCCTGACTGCAGGGGCGGGCACCGGGGAGCTGTTTTTT. This sequence encodes CASTLTAGAGTGELFF. The gene calls are TRBV5-4 and TRBJ2-2; a weak D match, TRBD1 (6 bases). This CDR3 region has 16 residues. Per germline, CDR1 SGHNT and CDR2 YYREEE (reference sequence). V was pared by 6 bases and J by 4 bases, with 19 bases between.

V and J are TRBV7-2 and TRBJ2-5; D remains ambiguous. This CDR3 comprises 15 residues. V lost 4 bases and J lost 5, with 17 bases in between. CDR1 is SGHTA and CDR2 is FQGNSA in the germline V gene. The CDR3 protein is CASSSQMGLRETQYF. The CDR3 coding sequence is TGTGCCAGCAGCTCACAAATGGGTTTGCGGGAGACCCAGTACTTC.

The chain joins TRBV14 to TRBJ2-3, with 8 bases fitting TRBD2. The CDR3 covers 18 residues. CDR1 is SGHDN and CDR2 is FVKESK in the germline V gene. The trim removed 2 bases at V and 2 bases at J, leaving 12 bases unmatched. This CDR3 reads CASSQLLGSGSDTDTQYF. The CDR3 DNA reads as TGTGCCAGCAGCCAACTCCTAGGGAGCGGGAGTGACACAGATACGCAGTATTTT.

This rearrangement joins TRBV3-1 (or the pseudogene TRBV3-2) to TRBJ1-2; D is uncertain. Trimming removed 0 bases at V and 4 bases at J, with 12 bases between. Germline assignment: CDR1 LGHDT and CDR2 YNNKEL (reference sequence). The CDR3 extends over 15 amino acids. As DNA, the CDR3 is TGTGCCAGCAGCCAAGATCCCGCAGGCCCCTATGGCTACACCTTC. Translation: CASSQDPAGPYGYTF.

Here the CDR3 reads CASSTGWDQPQHF. The CDR3 DNA follows: TGTGCCAGCAGTACAGGGTGGGATCAGCCCCAGCATTTT. The chain combines TRBV6-5 with TRBJ1-5, with D perhaps matching TRBD1 (6 bases). CDR1 is MNHEY and CDR2 is SVGAGI in the germline V gene. The CDR3 loop spans 13 amino acids. V was shortened by 5 bases and J by 5 bases, with 10 bases between the two germline ends.

The CDR3 DNA is TGTGCCAGCAGCGCTAGGTGGGACAAATACGAGCAGTACTTC. As protein: CASSARWDKYEQYF. This chain uses TRBV7-2 with TRBJ2-7; perhaps TRBD1 as D (6 bases). Germline V gene data show CDR1 as SGHTA and CDR2 as FQGNSA. Trimming took 5 bases from V and 4 from J, leaving 15 bases between them. The CDR3 totals 14 residues. Filled out from reference TRBV7-2 and TRBJ2-7, the complete variable domain reads GAGVSQSPSNKVTEKGKDVELRCDPISGHTALYWYRQSLGQGLEFLIYFQGNSAPDKSGLPSDRFSAERTGGSVSTLTIQRTQQEDSAVYLCASSARWDKYEQYFGPGTRLTVT.

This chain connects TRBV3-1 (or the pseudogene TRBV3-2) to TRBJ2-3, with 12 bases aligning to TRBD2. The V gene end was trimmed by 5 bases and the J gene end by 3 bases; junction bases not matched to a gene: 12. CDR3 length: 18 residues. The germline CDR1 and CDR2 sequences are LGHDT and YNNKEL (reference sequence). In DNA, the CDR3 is TGTGCCAGCAGCACCCGTTCACTAGCGGGAGGCCTGACAGATACGCAGTATTTT. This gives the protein CASSTRSLAGGLTDTQYF.

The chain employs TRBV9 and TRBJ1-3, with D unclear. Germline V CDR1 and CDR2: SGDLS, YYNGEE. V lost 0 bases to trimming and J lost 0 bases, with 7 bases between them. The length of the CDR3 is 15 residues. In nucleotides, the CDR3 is TGTGCCAGCAGCGTAGAGGGAGACTCTGGAAACACCATATATTTT. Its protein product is CASSVEGDSGNTIYF.